This entry lists 31 T cell receptor beta chains sequenced from one sample in a study of blood T cell repertoires in COVID-19. The repertoire was sequenced with immunoSEQ multiplex PCR; TCRdb's copy has only in-frame clones and lacks some. The table includes under 90,000 clones, about 91% detected once. The sequenced material came from peripheral blood. These receptors all stem from a man aged 35-49 years with COVID-19, enrolled during active disease.

This chain joins TRBV5-1 and TRBJ2-2, with TRBD1 matching 7 bases. This CDR3 is 16 amino acids long. After removal of 0 bases from V and 3 bases from J, the junction contained 5 bases not matched to a gene. Germline V CDR1 and CDR2: SGHRS, YFSETQ. CDR3 in DNA: TGCGCCAGCAGCTTGGGCGACAGGGTGGACACCGGGGAGCTGTTTTTT. This encodes CASSLGDRVDTGELFF.

The CDR3 loop reads CSVDTGVDTQYF. CDR3 coding DNA: TGCAGCGTTGACACAGGGGTGGATACGCAGTATTTT. This rearrangement joins TRBV29-1 to TRBJ2-3; 7 bases align to TRBD1. Germline V gene lookup returns CDR1 SQVTM and CDR2 ANQGSEA. The V gene end was trimmed by 3 bases and the J gene end by 6 bases; junction bases not matched to a gene: 3. The length of the CDR3 is 12 residues.

The V and J genes are TRBV21-1 and TRBJ1-5. TRBV21-1 is annotated as a pseudogene. This CDR3 region has 15 residues. Here the CDR3 DNA reads TGTGCCAGCAGCAACGGTTCCGCGAGCAATCAGCCCCAGCATTTT. It specifies CASSNGSASNQPQHF.

This rearrangement joins TRBV21-1 to TRBJ1-3; the table's D gene call, TRBD1, was not cross checked with the DNA. TRBV21-1 is recorded as a pseudogene. This CDR3 comprises 13 residues. CDR3 loop: CASSCRDSDTIYF. CDR3 coding DNA: TGTGCCAGCAGCTGCAGGGATAGTGACACCATATATTTT.

This chain uses TRBV28 with TRBJ1-2; TRBD1 aligns across 10 bases. The CDR3 has 17 amino acids. The trim removed 11 bases at V and 4 bases at J, leaving 19 bases unmatched. The germline gives CDR1 MDHEN, CDR2 SYDVKM. This chain's CDR3 is CAASVGGGTGDTYGYTF. CDR3 bases: TGTGCCGCCTCGGTAGGCGGTGGGACAGGGGATACCTATGGCTACACCTTC.

The chain's CDR3 is CACFTLLTLYTF. CDR3 coding DNA: TGTGCCTGCTTCACGCTTCTAACCCTCTACACCTTC. The chain is built from TRBV30 and TRBJ1-2, with D hard to call. The CDR3 spans 12 residues. V lost 6 bases and J 10 bases, leaving 18 bases between the germline ends. Germline values: CDR1 GTSNPN, CDR2 SVGIG (reference sequence).

V and J are TRBV10-3 and TRBJ2-3; D is unresolved. The CDR3 spans 14 residues. Germline V CDR1 and CDR2: ENHRY, SYGVKD. V dropped 3 bases and J dropped 0 bases, with 7 bases sitting between them. This CDR3 is CAISDSTSTDTQYF. Here the CDR3 DNA reads TGTGCCATCAGTGATTCAACTAGCACAGATACGCAGTATTTT.

V gene TRBV2 combines with J gene TRBJ1-2, with 7 bases lining up with TRBD1. Per germline, CDR1 SNHLY and CDR2 FYNNEI. V lost 3 bases, J lost 5 bases, and 6 bases stayed unmatched. This CDR3 has 14 amino acids. The CDR3 reads CASSDARGTYGYTF. The CDR3 DNA is TGTGCCAGCAGTGACGCCAGGGGGACATATGGCTACACCTTC. Variable domain in full (rest from reference TRBV2 and TRBJ1-2): EPEVTQTPSHQVTQMGQEVILRCVPISNHLYFYWYRQILGQKVEFLVSFYNNEISEKSEIFDDQFSVERPDGSNFTLKIRSTKLEDSAMYFCASSDARGTYGYTFGSGTRLTVV.

V and J are TRBV2 and TRBJ2-5, with D possibly matching TRBD1 (5 bases). Trimming left V 4 bases short and J 2 bases short, with 8 bases between. Germline assignment: CDR1 SNHLY and CDR2 FYNNEI. This CDR3 is 13 amino acids long. The CDR3 sequence is CASSGAGQETQYF. CDR3 nucleotide sequence: TGTGCCAGCAGTGGGGCAGGGCAAGAGACCCAGTACTTC. Together with reference TRBV2 and TRBJ2-5, the CDR3 gives the full variable domain: EPEVTQTPSHQVTQMGQEVILRCVPISNHLYFYWYRQILGQKVEFLVSFYNNEISEKSEIFDDQFSVERPDGSNFTLKIRSTKLEDSAMYFCASSGAGQETQYFGPGTRLLVL.

The chain combines TRBV27 with TRBJ1-6, with 9 bases lining up with TRBD1. CDR3 length equals 13 residues. The V and J ends lost 8 bases and 9 bases, in that order; junction bases with no gene match: 5. Per the germline V gene, CDR1 is MNHEY and CDR2 is SMNVEV (reference sequence). The CDR3 reads CASGRDRVSPLHF. The CDR3 DNA reads TGTGCCAGCGGGCGGGACAGGGTTTCACCCCTCCACTTT.

The rearrangement uses TRBV5-5 and TRBJ2-7, with D perhaps TRBD1 (5 bases). CDR1 is SGHKS and CDR2 is YYEKEE in the germline V gene (reference sequence). The CDR3 contains 13 residues. Trimming stripped 4 bases from V and 0 bases from J, with 8 bases between. The CDR3 DNA follows: TGTGCCAGCAGCCCTCAGGGCTCCTACGAGCAGTACTTC. Its protein product is CASSPQGSYEQYF.

The chain carries TRBV5-1 and TRBJ2-7; D unresolved. CDR1 SGHRS and CDR2 YFSETQ come from the germline V gene. Deletions cut 0 bases from V and 7 bases from J, with 14 bases between. The CDR3 is 14 amino acids. The CDR3 region is CASSLGLTTTEQYF. The DNA of the CDR3 is TGCGCCAGCAGCTTGGGGCTCACCACTACGGAGCAGTACTTC.

The J gene is TRBJ1-6, the V gene TRBV5-1; the match to TRBD1 covers 7 bases. The CDR3 runs 15 residues. Trimming took 7 bases from V and 7 from J; bases not matched to a gene: 11. Germline V gene data show CDR1 as SGHRS and CDR2 as YFSETQ. The CDR3 protein is CASGPTGTDNSPLHF. CDR3 sequence (DNA): TGCGCCAGCGGACCGACCGGGACAGACAATTCACCCCTCCACTTT.

The gene calls are TRBV19 and TRBJ1-1, with D possibly being TRBD1 (5 bases). Looked up from germline, CDR1 is LNHDA and CDR2 is SQIVND (reference sequence). V lost 5 bases and J 2 bases, leaving 15 bases between the germline ends. The CDR3 length is 15 residues. CDR3 coding DNA: TGTGCCAGTAGTCCGAAGAGCCAGGGTAACACTGAAGCTTTCTTT. Amino acid sequence: CASSPKSQGNTEAFF.

The V call is TRBV27, the J call TRBJ1-1, with 9 bases matching TRBD1. The germline V gene has CDR1 MNHEY and CDR2 SMNVEV (reference sequence). Unmatched junction bases numbered 3, after V lost 6 bases and J lost 1 base. The CDR3 covers 14 residues. CDR3 amino acids: CASSLQGANTEAFF. The CDR3 coding sequence is TGTGCCAGCAGCTTACAGGGGGCGAACACTGAAGCTTTCTTT.

V usage is TRBV2 and J usage is TRBJ1-1; D gene uncertain. Germline-derived CDR1 and CDR2 are SNHLY and FYNNEI. Trimming stripped 8 bases from V and 10 bases from J, with 14 bases between. This CDR3 is 11 amino acids long. CDR3 protein: CASRQGEGAFF. In DNA, the CDR3 is TGTGCCAGCCGACAAGGCGAAGGAGCTTTCTTT.

This clone was observed a single time. The rearrangement links TRBV15 to TRBJ1-4, with a tentative D call TRBD1 (6 bases). From germline, CDR1 is LNHNV and CDR2 YYDKDF (reference sequence). The CDR3 has 13 residues. Trimming pared 6 bases from V and 3 bases from J, leaving 8 bases between. For the CDR3, the DNA is TGTGCCACCAGGGGACAACCTAATGAAAAACTGTTTTTT. It is translated as CATRGQPNEKLFF.

The chain uses TRBV6-2 or TRBV6-3 and TRBJ1-5; maybe TRBD1 (5 bases). CDR1 is MNHEY and CDR2 is SVGEGT in the germline V gene. The CDR3 totals 15 residues. Trimming left V 6 bases short and J 5 bases short, with 17 bases between. The CDR3 loop reads CASSPGGWGDQPQHF. In DNA, the CDR3 is TGTGCCAGCAGCCCCGGGGGGTGGGGGGATCAGCCCCAGCATTTT.

The sample holds one count of this clone. The chain has TRBV5-1 and TRBJ1-1; 8 bases are a match to TRBD1. Losses at the gene ends were 5 bases for V and 2 bases for J; bases not matched to a gene: 5. CDR1 is SGHRS, CDR2 YFSETQ, per germline. The CDR3 runs 14 residues. The CDR3, as DNA: TGCGCCAGCAGGGGAGGGACAGGTAACACTGAAGCTTTCTTT. Translation: CASRGGTGNTEAFF.

This chain joins TRBV19 and TRBJ1-1; 7 bases fit TRBD1. The length of the CDR3 is 13 residues. V lost 7 bases, J lost 0 bases, and 2 bases stayed unmatched. CDR1 LNHDA and CDR2 SQIVND come from the germline V gene (reference sequence). CDR3 sequence reads: CASKDRMNTEAFF. Written as DNA, the CDR3 is TGTGCCAGTAAGGACAGGATGAACACTGAAGCTTTCTTT.

The chain is built from TRBV10-3 and TRBJ2-2, with TRBD1 as a possible D gene (5 bases). Trimming shortened V by 2 bases and J by 6 bases, and 7 bases separated the two germline ends. The CDR3 covers 13 residues. Germline V gene lookup returns CDR1 ENHRY and CDR2 SYGVKD. The chain's CDR3 is CAISERGAGELFF. In DNA, the CDR3 is TGTGCCATCAGTGAGAGGGGTGCCGGGGAGCTGTTTTTT.

The chain uses TRBV7-2 and TRBJ1-1, with TRBD1 matching 7 bases. Per the germline V gene, CDR1 is SGHTA and CDR2 is FQGNSA. V was clipped by 3 bases and J by 2 bases; unmatched bases: 3. CDR3 length equals 14 residues. The CDR3 protein is CASSFRGLNTEAFF. As DNA, the CDR3 is TGTGCCAGCAGCTTTAGGGGGCTTAACACTGAAGCTTTCTTT. Together with reference TRBV7-2 and TRBJ1-1, the CDR3 gives the full variable domain: GAGVSQSPSNKVTEKGKDVELRCDPISGHTALYWYRQSLGQGLEFLIYFQGNSAPDKSGLPSDRFSAERTGGSVSTLTIQRTQQEDSAVYLCASSFRGLNTEAFFGQGTRLTVV.

The gene calls are TRBV9 and TRBJ2-1; 9 positions agree with TRBD1. The V segment lost 3 bases and the J segment 7 bases; nucleotides outside the gene matches: 8. The CDR3 has 15 amino acids. Germline V lookup: CDR1 SGDLS, CDR2 YYNGEE. The CDR3 nucleotides read TGTGCCAGCAGCGAGGCGGGACAGGGTTCGAATGAGCAGTTCTTC. Translation gives CASSEAGQGSNEQFF.

V and J are TRBV5-8 and TRBJ1-1; 7 bases map to TRBD1. In germline, CDR1 is SGHTS, CDR2 YDEGEE. The CDR3 consists of 12 residues. Trimming removed 6 bases from V and 7 bases from J; junction bases left unmatched: 6. The CDR3 is CASNRGILEAFF. DNA for the CDR3: TGTGCCAGCAACAGGGGTATTCTTGAAGCTTTCTTT.

This chain joins TRBV10-2 and TRBJ2-3, with TRBD2 matching over 11 bases. Germline CDR1 and CDR2: WSHSY and SAAADI. After removal of 6 bases from V and 1 base from J, the junction contained 3 bases not matched to a gene. This CDR3 comprises 15 residues. This chain's CDR3 is CASRATSGGTDTQYF. In DNA form, the CDR3 reads TGCGCCAGCAGGGCGACTAGCGGGGGCACAGATACGCAGTATTTT.

J is TRBJ1-4 and V is TRBV7-2, with D hard to call. The CDR3 is 15 residues long. The V end was cut by 4 bases, the J end by 4 bases, with 13 bases between. Germline V gene data show CDR1 as SGHTA and CDR2 as FQGNSA. DNA of the CDR3: TGTGCCAGCAGCTACCAAATGGGGAGTAATGAAAAACTGTTTTTT. The encoded protein is CASSYQMGSNEKLFF.

CDR3 residues: CAAGGAPSSYEQYF. In DNA form, the CDR3 reads TGTGCCGCGGGGGGGGCGCCCAGCTCCTACGAGCAGTACTTC. This chain links TRBV6-5 with TRBJ2-7; 9 positions agree with TRBD2. Germline loops: CDR1 MNHEY, CDR2 SVGAGI. This CDR3 contains 14 residues. Unmatched junction bases numbered 8, after V lost 11 bases and J lost 0 bases.

The CDR3: CASSPGTVGNEQFF. Written as DNA, the CDR3 is TGCGCCAGCAGCCCAGGGACAGTAGGCAATGAGCAGTTCTTC. This chain connects TRBV5-1 to TRBJ2-1, with 7 bases matching TRBD1. The CDR3 length is 14 residues. V lost 4 bases, J lost 6 bases, and 7 bases stayed unmatched. CDR1 is SGHRS, CDR2 YFSETQ, per germline.

This chain uses TRBV19 with TRBJ1-2; 9 positions match TRBD1. The CDR3 contains 14 residues. CDR1 and CDR2 from the germline V gene are LNHDA and SQIVND (reference sequence). J gave up 8 bases and V 5 bases, and 9 bases lay outside the gene matches. The CDR3 is CASSAQDRGVGYTF. The CDR3 DNA sequence: TGTGCCAGTAGTGCCCAGGACAGGGGCGTCGGCTACACCTTC.

The J gene is TRBJ1-4, the V gene TRBV29-1; D is perhaps TRBD1 (5 bases). The germline V gene has CDR1 SQVTM and CDR2 ANQGSEA. The CDR3 is made up of 11 amino acids. V lost 4 bases, J lost 7 bases, and 7 bases lay in between. CDR3 loop: CSVGGGEKLFF. The DNA for the CDR3 is TGCAGCGTTGGGGGGGGTGAAAAACTGTTTTTT.

The chain carries TRBV5-1 and TRBJ1-3; TRBD1 is a possible D gene (5 bases). This CDR3 is built from 16 residues. The V end lost 0 bases, the J end lost 1 base, and 11 bases lay between the germline ends. Germline CDR1 and CDR2: SGHRS and YFSETQ. CDR3 in amino acids: CASSLGQNPSGNTIYF. CDR3 bases: TGCGCCAGCAGCTTGGGACAGAACCCGTCTGGAAACACCATATATTTT.